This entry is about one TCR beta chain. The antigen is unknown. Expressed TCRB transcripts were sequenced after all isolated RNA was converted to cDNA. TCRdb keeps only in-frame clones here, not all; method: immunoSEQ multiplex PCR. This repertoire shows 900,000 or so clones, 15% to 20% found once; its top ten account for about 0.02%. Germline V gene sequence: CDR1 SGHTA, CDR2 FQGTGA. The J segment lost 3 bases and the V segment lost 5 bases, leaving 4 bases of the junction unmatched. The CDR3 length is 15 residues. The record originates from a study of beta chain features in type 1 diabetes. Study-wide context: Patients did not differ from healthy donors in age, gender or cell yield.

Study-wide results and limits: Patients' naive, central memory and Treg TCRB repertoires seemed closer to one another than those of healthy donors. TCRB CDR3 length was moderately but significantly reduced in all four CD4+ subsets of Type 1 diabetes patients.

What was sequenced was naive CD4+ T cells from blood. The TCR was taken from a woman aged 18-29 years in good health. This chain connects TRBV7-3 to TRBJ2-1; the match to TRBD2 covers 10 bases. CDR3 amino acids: CASSRGLAFYNEQFF. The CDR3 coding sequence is TGTGCCAGCAGCCGGGGACTAGCGTTCTACAATGAGCAGTTCTTC.